This T cell receptor (beta chain) was recovered during a study of patients and donors after allogeneic stem cell transplantation. Germline assignment: CDR1 MGHRA and CDR2 YSYEKL. The trim removed 0 bases at V and 4 bases at J, leaving 3 bases unmatched. The CDR3 length is 15 residues. TCRdb fed the RT-PCR reads into MiXCR, producing one record per CDR3 protein. This sample has hundreds of thousands of distinct CDR3 sequences, with under 20% found just once. The chain uses TRBV4-1 and TRBJ2-1; 7 bases are shared with TRBD2. Sequencing input: blood, either unsorted or a sorted T cell fraction (not recorded which). This clonotype originated in a human donor who was either an allogeneic HSCT recipient or a stem cell or donor lymphocyte infusion donor (not recorded which). It is not recorded whose cells these are; they may come from a transplant donor. The CDR3 reads CASSQDLGLYNEQFF. CDR3 nucleotides: TGCGCCAGCAGCCAAGATCTGGGACTATACAATGAGCAGTTCTTC.